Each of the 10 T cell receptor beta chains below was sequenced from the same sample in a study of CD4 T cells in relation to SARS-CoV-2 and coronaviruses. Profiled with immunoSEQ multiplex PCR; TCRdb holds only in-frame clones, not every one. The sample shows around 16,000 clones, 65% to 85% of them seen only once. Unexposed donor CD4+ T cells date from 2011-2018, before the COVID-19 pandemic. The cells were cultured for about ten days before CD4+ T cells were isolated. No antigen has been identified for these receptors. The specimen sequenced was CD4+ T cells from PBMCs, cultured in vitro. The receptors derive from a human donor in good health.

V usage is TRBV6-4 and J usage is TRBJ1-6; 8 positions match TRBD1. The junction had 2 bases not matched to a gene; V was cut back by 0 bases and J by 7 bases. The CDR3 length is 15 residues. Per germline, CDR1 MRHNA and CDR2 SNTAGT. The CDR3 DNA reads TGTGCCAGCAGTGACTCAGCAGGGGGCAATTCACCCCTCCACTTT. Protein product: CASSDSAGGNSPLHF.

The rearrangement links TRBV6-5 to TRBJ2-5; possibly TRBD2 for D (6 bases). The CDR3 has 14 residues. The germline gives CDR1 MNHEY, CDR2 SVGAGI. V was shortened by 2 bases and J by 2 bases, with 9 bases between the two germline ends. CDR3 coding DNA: TGTGCCAGCAGTTACCAGGAGGGACAAGAGACCCAGTACTTC. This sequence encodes CASSYQEGQETQYF.

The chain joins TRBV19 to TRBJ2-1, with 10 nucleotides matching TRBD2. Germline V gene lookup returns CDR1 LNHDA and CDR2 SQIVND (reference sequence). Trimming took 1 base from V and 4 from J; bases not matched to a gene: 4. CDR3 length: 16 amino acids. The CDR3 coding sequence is TGTGCCAGTAGTATAGTAACACTAGCGGGGTACAATGAGCAGTTCTTC. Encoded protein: CASSIVTLAGYNEQFF.

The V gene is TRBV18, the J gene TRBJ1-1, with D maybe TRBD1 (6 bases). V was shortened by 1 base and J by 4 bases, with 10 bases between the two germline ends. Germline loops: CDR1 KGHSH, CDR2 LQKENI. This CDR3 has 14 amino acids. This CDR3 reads CASSPLQGLTEAFF. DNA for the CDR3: TGTGCCAGCTCACCACTACAGGGTCTCACTGAAGCTTTCTTT.

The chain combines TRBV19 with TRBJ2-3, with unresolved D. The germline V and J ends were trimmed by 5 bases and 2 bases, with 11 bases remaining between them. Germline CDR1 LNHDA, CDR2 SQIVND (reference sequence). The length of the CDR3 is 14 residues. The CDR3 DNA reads TGTGCCAGTAGTCCCCACCTCTCCACAGATACGCAGTATTTT. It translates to CASSPHLSTDTQYF. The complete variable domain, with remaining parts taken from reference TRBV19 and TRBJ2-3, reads DGGITQSPKYLFRKEGQNVTLSCEQNLNHDAMYWYRQDPGQGLRLIYYSQIVNDFQKGDIAEGYSVSREKKESFPLTVTSAQKNPTAFYLCASSPHLSTDTQYFGPGTRLTVL.

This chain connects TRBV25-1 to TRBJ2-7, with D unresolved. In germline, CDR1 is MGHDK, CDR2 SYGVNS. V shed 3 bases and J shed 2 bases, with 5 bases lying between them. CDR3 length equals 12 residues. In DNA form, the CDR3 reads TGTGCCAGCAGTGATCAGCCCTACGAGCAGTACTTC. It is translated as CASSDQPYEQYF.

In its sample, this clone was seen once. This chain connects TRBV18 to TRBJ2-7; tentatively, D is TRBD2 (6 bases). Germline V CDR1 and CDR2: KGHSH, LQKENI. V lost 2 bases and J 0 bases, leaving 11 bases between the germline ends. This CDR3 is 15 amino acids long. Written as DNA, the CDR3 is TGTGCCAGCTCACCAGGCGGGGAGAGCTCCTACGAGCAGTACTTC. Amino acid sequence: CASSPGGESSYEQYF.

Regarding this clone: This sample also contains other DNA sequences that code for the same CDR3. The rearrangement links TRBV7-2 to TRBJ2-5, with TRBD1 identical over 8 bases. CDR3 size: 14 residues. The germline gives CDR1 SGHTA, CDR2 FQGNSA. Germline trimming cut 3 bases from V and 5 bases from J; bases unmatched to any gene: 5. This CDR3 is CASSFQTGGETQYF. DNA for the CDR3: TGTGCCAGCAGCTTCCAAACAGGGGGGGAGACCCAGTACTTC.

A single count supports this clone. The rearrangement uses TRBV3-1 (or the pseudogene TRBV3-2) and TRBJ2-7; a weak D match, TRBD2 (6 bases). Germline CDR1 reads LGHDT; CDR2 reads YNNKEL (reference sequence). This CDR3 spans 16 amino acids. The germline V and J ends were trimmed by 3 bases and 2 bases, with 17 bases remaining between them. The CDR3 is CASSHPPGTGPYEQYF. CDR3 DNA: TGTGCCAGCAGCCATCCCCCGGGGACTGGTCCCTACGAGCAGTACTTC.

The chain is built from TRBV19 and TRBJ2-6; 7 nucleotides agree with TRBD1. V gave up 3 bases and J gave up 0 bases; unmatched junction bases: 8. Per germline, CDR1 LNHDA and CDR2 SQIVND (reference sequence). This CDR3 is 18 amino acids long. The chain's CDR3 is CASSMFGTATSGANVLTF. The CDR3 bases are TGTGCCAGTAGTATGTTTGGGACAGCCACCTCTGGGGCCAACGTCCTGACTTTC.